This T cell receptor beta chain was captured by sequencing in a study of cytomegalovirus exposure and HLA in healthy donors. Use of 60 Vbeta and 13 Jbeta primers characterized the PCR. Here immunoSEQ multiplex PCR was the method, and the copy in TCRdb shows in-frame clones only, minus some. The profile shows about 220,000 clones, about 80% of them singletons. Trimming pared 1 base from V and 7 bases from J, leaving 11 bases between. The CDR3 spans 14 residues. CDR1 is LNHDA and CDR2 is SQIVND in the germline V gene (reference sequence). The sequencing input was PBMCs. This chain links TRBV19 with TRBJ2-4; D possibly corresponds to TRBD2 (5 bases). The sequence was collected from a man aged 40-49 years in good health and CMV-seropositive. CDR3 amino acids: CASSIGGSENIQYF. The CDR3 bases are TGTGCCAGTAGTATAGGAGGGAGCGAGAACATTCAGTACTTC.